These 18 T cell receptor beta chains were all obtained from the same sample, sequenced in a study of T cell responses to AZD1222 COVID-19 vaccine. Repertoires were generated with immunoSEQ multiplex PCR, while TCRdb's copy carries only in-frame clones and drops some. The table shows approximately 140,000 clones, with about 92% occurring only once. The sample in question was peripheral blood, obtained 28 days after the second AZD1222 dose. The receptors were gathered from an adult who received the AZD1222 COVID-19 vaccine.

The chain is built from TRBV30 and TRBJ1-5; D perhaps matches TRBD1 (5 bases). Germline loops: CDR1 GTSNPN, CDR2 SVGIG (reference sequence). Trimming removed 0 bases at V and 4 bases at J, with 7 bases between. The CDR3 contains 13 residues. DNA for the CDR3: TGTGCCTGGAGTGTTGAGGGGAATCAGCCCCAGCATTTT. As protein: CAWSVEGNQPQHF.

This chain links TRBV11-1 with TRBJ2-1; maybe TRBD2 (5 bases). The CDR3 spans 13 residues. The V gene lost 1 base and the J gene lost 9 bases, with 10 bases spanning the gap. CDR1 is SGHAT, CDR2 FQDESV, per germline (reference sequence). CDR3: CASSLDRGREQFF. The CDR3 DNA is TGTGCCAGCAGCTTAGATCGGGGTCGTGAGCAGTTCTTC.

CDR3 nucleotides: TGTGCCACCAGCAGAACTAATACAGGGGTAGAGACCCAGTACTTC. This codes for CATSRTNTGVETQYF. The chain joins TRBV15 to TRBJ2-5; 7 bases are a match to TRBD1. CDR1 is LNHNV, CDR2 YYDKDF, per germline (reference sequence). After removal of 2 bases from V and 4 bases from J, the junction contained 7 bases not matched to a gene. This CDR3 spans 15 amino acids.

J is TRBJ1-1 and V is TRBV12-3 or TRBV12-4; D unclear. This CDR3 comprises 13 residues. V lost 3 bases and J lost 5, with 10 bases in between. For the CDR3, the DNA is TGTGCCAGCAGTTTCGGGCAGAGAACTGAAGCTTTCTTT. The encoded protein is CASSFGQRTEAFF.

This rearrangement joins TRBV7-6 to TRBJ2-1; a possible D gene is TRBD1 (5 bases). CDR1 is SGHVS, CDR2 FNYEAQ, per germline. CDR3 length equals 21 residues. V dropped 5 bases and J dropped 4 bases, with 33 bases sitting between them. The CDR3 DNA reads as TGTGCCAGCAGCCAGCCAACTGATGTCAGGGCAAAGAATGCTACTTACAATGAGCAGTTCTTC. It codes for CASSQPTDVRAKNATYNEQFF.

The chain employs TRBV6-6 and TRBJ2-6, with D maybe TRBD1 (5 bases). This CDR3 has 17 residues. Trimming stripped 5 bases from V and 0 bases from J, with 14 bases between. From germline, CDR1 is MNHNY and CDR2 SVGAGI (reference sequence). DNA of the CDR3: TGTGCCAGCAGTCACGGACACCAGATCTCTGGGGCCAACGTCCTGACTTTC. As protein: CASSHGHQISGANVLTF.

For this clone: Germline and junction disagree at one end, which may indicate a read error. The rearrangement joins TRBV7-7 to TRBJ2-7; D remains unclear. The CDR3 length is 13 residues. The germline CDR1 and CDR2 sequences are SSHAT and FNYEAQ (reference sequence). CDR3 in amino acids: CASSLGRNYEQYF. CDR3 DNA: TGTGCTAGCAGCTTAGGGCGGAACTACGAGCAGTACTTC.

This clone was recorded only once. V is TRBV19 and J is TRBJ2-3; D perhaps matches TRBD2 (6 bases). Germline values: CDR1 LNHDA, CDR2 SQIVND (reference sequence). CDR3 size: 13 residues. Deletions cut 6 bases from V and 4 bases from J, with 11 bases between. The CDR3 protein is CASSGSAADTQYF. Here the CDR3 DNA reads TGTGCCAGTAGCGGGAGTGCGGCAGATACGCAGTATTTT.

The chain combines TRBV3-1 (or the pseudogene TRBV3-2) with TRBJ2-3, with D unresolved. The germline CDR1 and CDR2 sequences are LGHDT and YNNKEL (reference sequence). CDR3 length: 15 residues. The V gene lost 0 bases and the J gene lost 1 base, with 8 bases spanning the gap. The CDR3 loop is CASSQERGGTDTQYF. The CDR3 DNA reads TGTGCCAGCAGCCAAGAGCGTGGGGGCACAGATACGCAGTATTTT.

This rearrangement joins TRBV15 to TRBJ1-1; no definite D call. Germline-derived CDR1 and CDR2 are LNHNV and YYDKDF (reference sequence). Trimming removed 3 bases from V and 4 bases from J, with 15 bases in between. The CDR3 length is 15 residues. The CDR3 protein is CATSSQSGSTTEAFF. CDR3 nucleotide sequence: TGTGCCACCAGCAGCCAGTCGGGGAGCACCACTGAAGCTTTCTTT. The full variable domain, its missing parts supplied by reference TRBV15 and TRBJ1-1, is DAMVIQNPRYQVTQFGKPVTLSCSQTLNHNVMYWYQQKSSQAPKLLFHYYDKDFNNEADTPDNFQSRRPNTSFCFLDIRSPGLGDTAMYLCATSSQSGSTTEAFFGQGTRLTVV.

V is TRBV4-3 and J is TRBJ2-1; D possibly corresponds to TRBD1 (6 bases). Germline V gene sequence: CDR1 LGHNA, CDR2 YSLEER. The CDR3 contains 16 residues. Trimming shortened V by 0 bases and J by 3 bases, and 12 bases separated the two germline ends. CDR3 coding DNA: TGCGCCAGCAGCCAAGATGGTGGGGGCCACTACAATGAGCAGTTCTTC. Amino acid sequence: CASSQDGGGHYNEQFF.

The rearrangement links TRBV9 to TRBJ2-2; D gene ambiguous. Germline-derived CDR1 and CDR2 are SGDLS and YYNGEE. Trimming shortened V by 1 base and J by 5 bases, and 6 bases separated the two germline ends. This CDR3 spans 13 amino acids. The CDR3 region is CASSVPETGELFF. CDR3 in DNA: TGTGCCAGCAGCGTACCGGAGACCGGGGAGCTGTTTTTT.

The rearrangement uses TRBV30 and TRBJ1-2; D ambiguous. V lost 1 base, J lost 6 bases, and 3 bases lay in between. This CDR3 comprises 10 residues. The germline gives CDR1 GTSNPN, CDR2 SVGIG (reference sequence). The CDR3 sequence is CAWSADGYTF. In nucleotides, the CDR3 is TGTGCCTGGAGTGCGGATGGCTACACCTTC.

The chain has TRBV5-1 and TRBJ1-3; D is possibly TRBD1 (6 bases). Germline V gene lookup returns CDR1 SGHRS and CDR2 YFSETQ. Trimming took off 3 bases at V and 4 bases at J, with 11 bases between the two ends. There are 14 residues in the CDR3. CDR3 loop: CASSSTGHGNTIYF. DNA of the CDR3: TGCGCCAGCAGCTCAACAGGGCACGGAAACACCATATATTTT.

The rearrangement uses TRBV5-1 and TRBJ2-2; TRBD1 agrees at 8 bases. Trimming cost V 5 bases and J 3 bases; bases outside gene matches: 3. This CDR3 is built from 14 residues. Germline CDR1 SGHRS, CDR2 YFSETQ. The CDR3 DNA follows: TGCGCCAGCAGGGACAGGGTCGACACCGGGGAGCTGTTTTTT. Its translation: CASRDRVDTGELFF.

J is TRBJ1-4 and V is TRBV2, with D perhaps TRBD1 (6 bases). The ends were cut back, 8 bases at V and 5 bases at J, with 18 bases in the middle. The CDR3 spans 15 residues. From germline, CDR1 is SNHLY and CDR2 FYNNEI. CDR3 loop: CASVRPGGANEKLFF. For the CDR3, the DNA is TGTGCCAGCGTACGCCCGGGGGGCGCCAATGAAAAACTGTTTTTT.

The gene calls are TRBV28 and TRBJ2-1; tentative D call: TRBD2 (5 bases). CDR3 length: 15 residues. Between the trimmed V and J ends, which lost 7 bases and 4 bases, there was a span of 17 bases. Looked up from germline, CDR1 is MDHEN and CDR2 is SYDVKM. CDR3 sequence (DNA): TGTGCCAGCAACCTCCCTAGCCCTGTTTACAATGAGCAGTTCTTC. It translates to CASNLPSPVYNEQFF.

The CDR3 DNA reads as TGTGCCAGTAGTATAGAACGACAGGGGCTCGGCACAGATACGCAGTATTTT. Protein: CASSIERQGLGTDTQYF. The rearrangement links TRBV19 to TRBJ2-3; the match to TRBD1 covers 8 bases. Losses at the gene ends were 0 bases for V and 1 base for J; bases not matched to a gene: 6. This CDR3 is 17 amino acids long. Per the germline V gene, CDR1 is LNHDA and CDR2 is SQIVND (reference sequence).